This TCR beta chain was identified in a study of regulatory T cells in long-lasting Graves disease. This clonotype was seen only a few times. Trimming took 5 bases from V and 1 from J, leaving 15 bases between them. Looked up from germline, CDR1 is SQVTM and CDR2 is ANQGSEA. The CDR3 is 14 residues long. Researchers made TCR beta libraries by using iRepertoire HTBI primers and running Arm-PCR on CDR3 regions. Original analysis: Taken together, the samples had roughly 56 TRBV and roughly 14 TRBJ segments identified. TCRdb re-called the multiplex PCR reads through MiXCR, storing one row per CDR3 protein. None of the V and J calls come from the authors' own analysis; TCRdb made them. The sample gives around 500,000 distinct CDR3 sequences, roughly 14% of which show up once; under 10% is in the top ten. Time point here: newly diagnosed GD, antithyroid drugs for less than 3 months. Generation of the TCR library employed RNA extracted from PBMCs. The patients included were those that came from an endocrinology department in Xi'an, China.

These data also featured in a second study, about T cells in Graves' hyperthyroidism and ophthalmopathy. That investigation notes: The study excluded patients with uncontrolled infection, other autoimmune disease, pregnancy or lactation.

The receptor was isolated from a man aged 25 to 40 with Graves disease. The material was peripheral blood mononuclear cells (PBMCs), obtained at new diagnosis, from a patient treated with antithyroid drugs. The chain links TRBV29-1 to TRBJ2-7; D is perhaps TRBD2 (6 bases). The CDR3: CSVLGAGRSYEQYF. CDR3 bases: TGCAGCGTTCTCGGAGCGGGTCGGTCCTACGAGCAGTACTTC.